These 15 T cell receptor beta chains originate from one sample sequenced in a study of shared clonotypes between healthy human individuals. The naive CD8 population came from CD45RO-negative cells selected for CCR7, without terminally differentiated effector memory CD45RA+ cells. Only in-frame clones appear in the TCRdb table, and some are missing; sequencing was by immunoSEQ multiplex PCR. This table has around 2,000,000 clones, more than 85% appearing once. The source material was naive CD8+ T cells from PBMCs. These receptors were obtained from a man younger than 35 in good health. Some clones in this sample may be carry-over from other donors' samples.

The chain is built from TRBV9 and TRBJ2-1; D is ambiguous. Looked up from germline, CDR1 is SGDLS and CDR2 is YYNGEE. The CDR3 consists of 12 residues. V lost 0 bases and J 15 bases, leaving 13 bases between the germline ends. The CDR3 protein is CASSVGEGFPFF. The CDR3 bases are TGTGCCAGCAGCGTAGGGGAAGGCTTCCCGTTCTTC.

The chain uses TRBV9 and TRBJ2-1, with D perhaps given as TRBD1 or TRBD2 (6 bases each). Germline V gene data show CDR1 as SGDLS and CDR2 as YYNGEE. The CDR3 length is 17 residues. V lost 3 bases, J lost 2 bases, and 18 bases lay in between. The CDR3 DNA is TGTGCCAGCAGCGGAAGTCGATCAGGGGAGGCCTACAATGAGCAGTTCTTC. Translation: CASSGSRSGEAYNEQFF.

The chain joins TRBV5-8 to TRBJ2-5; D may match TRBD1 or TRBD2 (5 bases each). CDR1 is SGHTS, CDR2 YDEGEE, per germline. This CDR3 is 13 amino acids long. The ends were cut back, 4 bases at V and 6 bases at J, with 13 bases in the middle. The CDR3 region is CASSEYLGQTQYF. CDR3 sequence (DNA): TGTGCCAGCAGCGAATACTTGGGACAGACCCAGTACTTC.

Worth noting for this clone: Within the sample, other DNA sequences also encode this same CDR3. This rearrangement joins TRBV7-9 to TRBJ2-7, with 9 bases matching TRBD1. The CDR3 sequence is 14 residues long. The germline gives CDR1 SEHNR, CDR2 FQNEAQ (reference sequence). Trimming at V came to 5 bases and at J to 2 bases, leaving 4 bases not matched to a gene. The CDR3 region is CASSARDRAYEQYF. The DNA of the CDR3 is TGTGCCAGCAGCGCCCGGGACAGGGCCTACGAGCAGTACTTC.

DNA for the CDR3: TGTGCCAGCAGCGGGGGCCATGGGGACGAGCAGTACTTC. Translated, it gives CASSGGHGDEQYF. The rearrangement joins TRBV9 to TRBJ2-7, with D perhaps TRBD1 (5 bases). CDR1 is SGDLS, CDR2 YYNGEE, per germline. The ends were cut back, 3 bases at V and 5 bases at J, with 12 bases in the middle. This CDR3 is built from 13 residues.

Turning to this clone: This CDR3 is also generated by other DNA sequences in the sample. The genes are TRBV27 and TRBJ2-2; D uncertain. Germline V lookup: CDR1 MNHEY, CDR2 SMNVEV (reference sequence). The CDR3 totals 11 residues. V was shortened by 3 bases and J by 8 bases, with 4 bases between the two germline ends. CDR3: CASSLAGELFF. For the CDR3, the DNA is TGTGCCAGCAGTTTGGCTGGGGAGCTGTTTTTT.

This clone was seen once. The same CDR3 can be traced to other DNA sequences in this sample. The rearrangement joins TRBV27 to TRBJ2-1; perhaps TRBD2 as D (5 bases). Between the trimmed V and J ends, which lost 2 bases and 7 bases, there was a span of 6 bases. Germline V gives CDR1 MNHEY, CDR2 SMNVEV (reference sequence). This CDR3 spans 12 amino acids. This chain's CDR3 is CASSLEGNEQFF. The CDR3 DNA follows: TGTGCCAGCAGTTTAGAGGGTAATGAGCAGTTCTTC.

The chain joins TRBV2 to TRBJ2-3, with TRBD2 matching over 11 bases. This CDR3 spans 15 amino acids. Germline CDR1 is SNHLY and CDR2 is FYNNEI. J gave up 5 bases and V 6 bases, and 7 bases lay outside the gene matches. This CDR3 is CASRARLAGQDTQYF. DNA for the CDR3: TGTGCCAGCAGGGCCCGACTAGCGGGACAAGATACGCAGTATTTT.

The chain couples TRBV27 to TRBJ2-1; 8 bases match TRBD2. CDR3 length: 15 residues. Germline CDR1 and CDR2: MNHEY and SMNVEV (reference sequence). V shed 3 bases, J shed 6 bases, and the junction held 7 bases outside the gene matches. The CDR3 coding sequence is TGTGCCAGCAGTTTTCTTCCGGGAGGGTCCAATGAGCAGTTCTTC. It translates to CASSFLPGGSNEQFF.

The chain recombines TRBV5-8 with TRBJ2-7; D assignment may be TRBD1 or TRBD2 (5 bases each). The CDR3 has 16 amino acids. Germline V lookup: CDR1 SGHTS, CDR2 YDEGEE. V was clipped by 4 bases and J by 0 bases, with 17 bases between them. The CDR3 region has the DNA TGTGCCAGCAGCGTCGCCTCCGGGGCCGCCTCCTACGAGCAGTACTTC. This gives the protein CASSVASGAASYEQYF.

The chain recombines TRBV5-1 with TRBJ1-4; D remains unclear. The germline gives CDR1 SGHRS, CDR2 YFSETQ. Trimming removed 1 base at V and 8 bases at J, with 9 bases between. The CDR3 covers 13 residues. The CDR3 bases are TGCGCCAGCAGCTTGAACCCCACCGAAAAACTGTTTTTT. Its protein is CASSLNPTEKLFF.

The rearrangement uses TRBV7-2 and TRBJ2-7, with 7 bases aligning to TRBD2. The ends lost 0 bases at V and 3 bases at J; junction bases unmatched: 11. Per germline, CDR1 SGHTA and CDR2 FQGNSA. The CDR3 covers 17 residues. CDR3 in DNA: TGTGCCAGCAGCTTAGCGGACCTAGCGGTTGAGATCTACGAGCAGTACTTC. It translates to CASSLADLAVEIYEQYF.

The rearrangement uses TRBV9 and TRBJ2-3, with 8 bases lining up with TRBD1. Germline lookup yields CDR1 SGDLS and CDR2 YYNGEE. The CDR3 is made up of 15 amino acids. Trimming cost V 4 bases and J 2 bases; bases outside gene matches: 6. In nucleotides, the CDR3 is TGTGCCAGCAGCCCCTACAGGGGGGTCACAGATACGCAGTATTTT. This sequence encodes CASSPYRGVTDTQYF.

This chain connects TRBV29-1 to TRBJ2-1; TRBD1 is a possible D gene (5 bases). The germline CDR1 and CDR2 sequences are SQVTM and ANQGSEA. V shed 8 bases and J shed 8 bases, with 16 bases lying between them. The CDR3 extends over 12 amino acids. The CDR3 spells CSINPGSDEQFF. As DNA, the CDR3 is TGCAGCATAAACCCAGGGTCCGATGAGCAGTTCTTC.

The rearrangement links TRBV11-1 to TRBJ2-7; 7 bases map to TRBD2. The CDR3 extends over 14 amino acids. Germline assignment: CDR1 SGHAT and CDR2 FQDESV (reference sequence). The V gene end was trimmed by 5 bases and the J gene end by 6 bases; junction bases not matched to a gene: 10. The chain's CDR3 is CASSPAELAAEQYF. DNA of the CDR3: TGTGCCAGCAGCCCCGCGGAGCTAGCGGCCGAGCAGTACTTC.